The 14 T cell receptor beta chains in this list originate from one sample, sequenced in a study of blood T cell repertoires in COVID-19. The assay was immunoSEQ multiplex PCR, and TCRdb's table has in-frame clones only and misses some. Here the sample spans over 600,000 clones, 70% to 90% being singletons. Sequenced: peripheral blood. Receptors originate from a woman between 18 and 29 years old with acute or convalescent COVID-19.

V is TRBV19 and J is TRBJ1-2; unclear D gene. CDR1 LNHDA and CDR2 SQIVND come from the germline V gene (reference sequence). V was cut by 4 bases and J by 1 base, with 13 bases left in between. The CDR3 runs 15 residues. CDR3 residues: CASSTQASLNYGYTF. The DNA of the CDR3 is TGTGCCAGTAGTACGCAGGCCAGCCTTAACTATGGCTACACCTTC.

V and J are TRBV19 and TRBJ1-1, with TRBD1 identical over 7 bases. V lost 9 bases to trimming and J lost 4 bases; unmatched junction nucleotides: 8. Germline V lookup: CDR1 LNHDA, CDR2 SQIVND (reference sequence). CDR3 length: 13 residues. DNA of the CDR3: TGTGCCAGATCGTACAGGGGCATCACTGAAGCTTTCTTT. As protein: CARSYRGITEAFF.

The gene calls are TRBV18 and TRBJ1-1; 8 bases align to TRBD1. The ends lost 3 bases at V and 8 bases at J; junction bases unmatched: 2. CDR3 length equals 12 residues. Germline CDR1 is KGHSH and CDR2 is LQKENI. CDR3 protein: CASSPRDREAFF. The CDR3 bases are TGTGCCAGCTCACCGCGGGACAGGGAAGCTTTCTTT.

The J gene is TRBJ2-5, the V gene TRBV7-2, with D perhaps matching TRBD2 (5 bases). Trimming stripped 1 base from V and 4 bases from J, with 10 bases between. CDR1 is SGHTA and CDR2 is FQGNSA in the germline V gene. This CDR3 is built from 14 residues. CDR3 coding DNA: TGTGCCAGCAGCTTAGTACGGGAAAGAGAGACCCAGTACTTC. Protein sequence: CASSLVRERETQYF.

This clone was seen only once. The V gene is TRBV29-1, the J gene TRBJ2-7; the match to TRBD1 covers 12 bases. The CDR3 is made up of 15 amino acids. The germline gives CDR1 SQVTM, CDR2 ANQGSEA. V was pared by 0 bases and J by 2 bases, with 2 bases of the junction left unmatched. CDR3 in DNA: TGCAGCGTTGAAGATTGGGACAGGGGGCCCTACGAGCAGTACTTC. Its protein product is CSVEDWDRGPYEQYF.

This clone was observed a few times. The chain recombines TRBV7-3 with TRBJ2-3, with 8 positions matching TRBD2. In germline, CDR1 is SGHTA, CDR2 FQGTGA. The length of the CDR3 is 16 residues. With V trimmed by 5 bases and J by 5 bases, 12 bases remained unmatched. The CDR3 spells CASSQIGRGTLDTQYF. Here the CDR3 DNA reads TGTGCCAGCAGCCAGATCGGGAGGGGGACTTTAGATACGCAGTATTTT.

The gene calls are TRBV5-1 and TRBJ1-2; D gene uncertain. The CDR3 extends over 15 amino acids. V dropped 0 bases and J dropped 6 bases, with 15 bases sitting between them. The germline CDR1 and CDR2 sequences are SGHRS and YFSETQ. This CDR3 is CASSLGGWREDGYTF. The CDR3, as DNA: TGCGCCAGCAGCTTGGGAGGTTGGCGGGAGGATGGCTACACCTTC.

The chain carries TRBV5-6 and TRBJ1-5, with 10 bases identical to TRBD1. With V trimmed by 2 bases and J by 7 bases, 3 bases remained unmatched. From germline, CDR1 is SGHDT and CDR2 YYEEEE. This CDR3 is built from 14 residues. The CDR3: CASSFGTGVQPQHF. In DNA, the CDR3 is TGTGCCAGCAGCTTTGGGACAGGGGTACAGCCCCAGCATTTT.

This clone showed up just a few times. The chain is built from TRBV27 and TRBJ1-1; the match to TRBD1 covers 9 bases. J was trimmed by 8 bases and V by 6 bases; bases with no gene match: 4. The CDR3 sequence is 12 residues long. Germline V lookup: CDR1 MNHEY, CDR2 SMNVEV (reference sequence). The CDR3 region has the DNA TGTGCCAGCAGACGAACAGGGGGCGAAGCTTTCTTT. Protein sequence: CASRRTGGEAFF.

The V call is TRBV27, the J call TRBJ1-6; TRBD1 matches 9 bases. This CDR3 contains 15 residues. V was clipped by 6 bases and J by 8 bases; unmatched bases: 8. Per the germline V gene, CDR1 is MNHEY and CDR2 is SMNVEV (reference sequence). This CDR3 is CASRAQQGAYSPLHF. In DNA, the CDR3 is TGTGCCAGCAGGGCCCAACAGGGGGCTTATTCACCCCTCCACTTT.

DNA for the CDR3: TGCGCCAGCAGCCAAGGGGGACAGGGAGGCACAGATACGCAGTATTTT. As protein: CASSQGGQGGTDTQYF. The chain carries TRBV4-3 and TRBJ2-3; 9 bases are a match to TRBD1. The CDR3 is 16 amino acids. The junction had 3 bases not matched to a gene; V was cut back by 1 base and J by 1 base. The germline V gene has CDR1 LGHNA and CDR2 YSLEER.

The chain employs TRBV5-4 and TRBJ1-1; TRBD1 aligns across 8 bases. After removal of 3 bases from V and 10 bases from J, the junction contained 8 bases not matched to a gene. The CDR3 is made up of 13 amino acids. From germline, CDR1 is SGHNT and CDR2 YYREEE (reference sequence). CDR3 region: CASSSGQGARAFF. CDR3 DNA: TGTGCCAGCAGCTCGGGGCAGGGGGCTAGAGCTTTCTTT.

V gene TRBV2 combines with J gene TRBJ1-5; no firm D call. The CDR3 sequence is 18 residues long. The germline CDR1 and CDR2 sequences are SNHLY and FYNNEI. Trimming shortened V by 0 bases and J by 5 bases, and 20 bases separated the two germline ends. The CDR3 protein is CASSEALMAGPGYQPQHF. The CDR3 nucleotides are TGTGCCAGCAGTGAAGCTCTTATGGCAGGCCCGGGATATCAGCCCCAGCATTTT.

This clone was counted only a few times. This chain links TRBV4-3 with TRBJ1-2; D gene uncertain. Germline lookup yields CDR1 LGHNA and CDR2 YSLEER. This CDR3 is 15 amino acids long. Trimming took off 0 bases at V and 4 bases at J, with 12 bases between the two ends. CDR3 region: CASSQDRRGGYGYTF. The CDR3 nucleotides read TGCGCCAGCAGCCAAGATAGGCGAGGCGGCTATGGCTACACCTTC.